This T cell receptor (beta chain) originates from a study of blood T cell repertoires in COVID-19. Study information: Samples came from the United States, Italy and Spain, spanning acute and convalescent COVID-19. T cells, B-cell-depleted T cells, or PBMCs provided the cDNA or gDNA that served as material.

CDR1 is LGHDT, CDR2 YNNKEL, per germline (reference sequence). The J segment lost 6 bases and the V segment lost 0 bases, leaving 4 bases of the junction unmatched. The CDR3 extends over 15 amino acids. Study processing details: For nucleated cells, counts were estimated from reference gene primer amplification. Assay: immunoSEQ multiplex PCR; the TCRdb copy retains only in-frame clones and omits some. D and trimming come from the DNA, and the V and J calls and clone size come from that table. The sample has over 200,000 clones, 80% to 90% seen once. This clone was counted between two and nine times. Specimen: peripheral blood. The TCR was taken from a woman in her forties or fifties with active or convalescent COVID-19. The rearrangement uses TRBV3-1 (or the pseudogene TRBV3-2) and TRBJ1-2; 10 nucleotides line up with TRBD1. The CDR3 nucleotides read TGTGCCAGCAGCCAAGAAGTGGGACAGGGGAATGGCTACACCTTC. Translating gives CASSQEVGQGNGYTF.